The sequence of this T cell receptor beta chain was determined in a study of T cells in localized non-small cell lung cancer. Whole-study findings and limits: It remains possible that heterogeneity exists, since only one tumor region was sequenced. Adjacent lung exhibited a median of around 60 among the 100 most abundant tumor clones.

Trimming took 2 bases from V and 0 from J, leaving 8 bases between them. CDR1 and CDR2 (germline): GTSNPN, SVGIG (reference sequence). The CDR3 is 14 amino acids. The assay was immunoSEQ multiplex PCR, and TCRdb's table has in-frame clones only and misses some. The sample holds around 19,000 clones, 65% to 85% seen once. Details on this clone: Its antigen is currently unknown.

V is TRBV30 and J is TRBJ1-3; D is perhaps TRBD1 (5 bases). This clonotype originated in a male donor aged 60 or over with stage III lung adenocarcinoma. The material was peripheral blood, obtained before any cancer treatment. CDR3 coding DNA: TGTGCCTGGAGTCCAGGGATCTCTGGAAACACCATATATTTT. It is translated as CAWSPGISGNTIYF.